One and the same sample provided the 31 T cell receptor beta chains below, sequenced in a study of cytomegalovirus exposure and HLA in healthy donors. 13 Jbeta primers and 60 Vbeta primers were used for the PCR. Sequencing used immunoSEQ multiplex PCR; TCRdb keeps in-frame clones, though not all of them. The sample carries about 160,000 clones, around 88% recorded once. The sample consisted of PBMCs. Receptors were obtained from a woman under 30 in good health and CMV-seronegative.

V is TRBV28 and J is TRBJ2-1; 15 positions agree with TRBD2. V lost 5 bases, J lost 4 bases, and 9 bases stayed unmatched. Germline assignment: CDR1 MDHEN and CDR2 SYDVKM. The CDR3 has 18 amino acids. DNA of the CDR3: TGTGCCAGCAGTCCCCCGCGGACTAGCGGGAGGGGATACAATGAGCAGTTCTTC. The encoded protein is CASSPPRTSGRGYNEQFF.

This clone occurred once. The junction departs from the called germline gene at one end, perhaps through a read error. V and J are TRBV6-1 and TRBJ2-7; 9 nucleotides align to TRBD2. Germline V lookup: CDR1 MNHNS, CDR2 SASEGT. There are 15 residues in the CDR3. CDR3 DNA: TGTGCCACCGCCTCCGGGGCTAGCGGGATCTACGAGCAGCACTTC. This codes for CATASGASGIYEQHF.

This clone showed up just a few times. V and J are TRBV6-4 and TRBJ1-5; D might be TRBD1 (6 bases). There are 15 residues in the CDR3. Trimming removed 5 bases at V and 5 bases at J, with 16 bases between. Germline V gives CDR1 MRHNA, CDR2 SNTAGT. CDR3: CASSPDSEGYQPQHF. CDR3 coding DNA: TGTGCCAGCAGTCCGGACAGCGAGGGGTATCAGCCCCAGCATTTT.

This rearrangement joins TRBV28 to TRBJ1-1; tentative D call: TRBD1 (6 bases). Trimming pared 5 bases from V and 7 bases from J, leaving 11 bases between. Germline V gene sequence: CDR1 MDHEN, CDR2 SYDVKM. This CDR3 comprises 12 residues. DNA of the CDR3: TGTGCCAGCAGTACCGGGACAAGTGAAGCTTTCTTT. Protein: CASSTGTSEAFF.

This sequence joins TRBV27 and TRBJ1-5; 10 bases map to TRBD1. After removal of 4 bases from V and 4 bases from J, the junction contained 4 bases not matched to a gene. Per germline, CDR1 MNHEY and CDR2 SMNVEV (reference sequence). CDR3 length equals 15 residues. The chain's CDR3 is CASSWDRGGNQPQHF. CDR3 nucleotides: TGTGCCAGCAGTTGGGACAGGGGAGGGAATCAGCCCCAGCATTTT.

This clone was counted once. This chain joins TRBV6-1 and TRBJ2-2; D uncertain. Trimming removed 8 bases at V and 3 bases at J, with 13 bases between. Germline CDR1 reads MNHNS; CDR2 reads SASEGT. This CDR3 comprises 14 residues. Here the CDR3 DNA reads TGTGCCAGCGTTGAGAACGGTGACACCGGGGAGCTGTTTTTT. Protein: CASVENGDTGELFF.

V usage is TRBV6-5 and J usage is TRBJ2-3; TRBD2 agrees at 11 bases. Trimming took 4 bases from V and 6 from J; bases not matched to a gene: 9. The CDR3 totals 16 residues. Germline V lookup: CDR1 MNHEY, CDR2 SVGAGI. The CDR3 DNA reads TGTGCCAGCAGTTTAGCGGGGGGGTCCCCCCCGGATACGCAGTATTTT. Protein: CASSLAGGSPPDTQYF.

DNA of the CDR3: TGTGCCAGTAGTACGCGGACTCTAAGCACAGATACGCAGTATTTT. Protein: CASSTRTLSTDTQYF. The chain employs TRBV19 and TRBJ2-3; D might be TRBD2 (5 bases). Germline values: CDR1 LNHDA, CDR2 SQIVND (reference sequence). Trimming took 4 bases from V and 0 from J, leaving 11 bases between them. The CDR3 loop spans 15 amino acids.

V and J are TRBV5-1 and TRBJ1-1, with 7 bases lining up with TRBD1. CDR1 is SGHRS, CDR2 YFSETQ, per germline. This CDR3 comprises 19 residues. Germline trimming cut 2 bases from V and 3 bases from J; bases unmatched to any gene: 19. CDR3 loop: CASSLSLRGRRILDTEAFF. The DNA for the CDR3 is TGCGCCAGCAGCTTAAGTCTAAGGGGGCGTCGCATCCTGGACACTGAAGCTTTCTTT.

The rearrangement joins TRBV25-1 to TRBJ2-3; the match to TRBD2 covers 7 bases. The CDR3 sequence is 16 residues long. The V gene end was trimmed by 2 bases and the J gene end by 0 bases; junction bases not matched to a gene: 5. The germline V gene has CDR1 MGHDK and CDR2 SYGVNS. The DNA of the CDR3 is TGTGCCAGCAGTGAAAGGGAGGGAACTAGCACAGATACGCAGTATTTT. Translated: CASSEREGTSTDTQYF. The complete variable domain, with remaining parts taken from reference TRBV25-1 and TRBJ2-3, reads EADIYQTPRYLVIGTGKKITLECSQTMGHDKMYWYQQDPGMELHLIHYSYGVNSTEKGDLSSESTVSRIRTEHFPLTLESARPSHTSQYLCASSEREGTSTDTQYFGPGTRLTVL.

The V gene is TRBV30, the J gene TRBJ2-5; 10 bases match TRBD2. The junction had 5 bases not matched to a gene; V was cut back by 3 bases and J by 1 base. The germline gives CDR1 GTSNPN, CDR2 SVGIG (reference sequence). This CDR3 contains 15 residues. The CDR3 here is CAWRAGLAAQETQYF. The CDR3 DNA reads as TGTGCCTGGAGGGCAGGACTAGCGGCCCAAGAGACCCAGTACTTC.

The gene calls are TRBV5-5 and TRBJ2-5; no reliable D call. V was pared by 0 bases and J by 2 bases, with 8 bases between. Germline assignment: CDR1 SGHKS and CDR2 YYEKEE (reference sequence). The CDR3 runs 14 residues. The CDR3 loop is CASSLVGVQETQYF. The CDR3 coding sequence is TGTGCCAGCAGCTTGGTAGGAGTTCAAGAGACCCAGTACTTC.

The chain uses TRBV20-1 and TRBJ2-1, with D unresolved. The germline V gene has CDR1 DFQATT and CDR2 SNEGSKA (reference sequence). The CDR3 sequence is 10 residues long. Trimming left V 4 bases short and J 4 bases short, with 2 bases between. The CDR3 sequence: CSAIYNEQFF. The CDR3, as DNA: TGCAGTGCTATATACAATGAGCAGTTCTTC.

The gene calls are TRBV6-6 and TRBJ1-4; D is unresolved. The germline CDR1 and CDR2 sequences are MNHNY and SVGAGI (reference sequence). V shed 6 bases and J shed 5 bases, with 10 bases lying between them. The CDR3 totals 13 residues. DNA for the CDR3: TGTGCCAGCAGCCTTTCTTTAAATGAAAAACTGTTTTTT. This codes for CASSLSLNEKLFF.

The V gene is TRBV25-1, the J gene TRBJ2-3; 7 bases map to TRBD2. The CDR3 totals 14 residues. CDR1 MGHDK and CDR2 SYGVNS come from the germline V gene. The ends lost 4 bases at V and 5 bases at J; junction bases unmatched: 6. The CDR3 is CASSAGGTRDTQYF. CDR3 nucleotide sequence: TGTGCCAGCAGTGCGGGGGGTACGAGAGATACGCAGTATTTT.

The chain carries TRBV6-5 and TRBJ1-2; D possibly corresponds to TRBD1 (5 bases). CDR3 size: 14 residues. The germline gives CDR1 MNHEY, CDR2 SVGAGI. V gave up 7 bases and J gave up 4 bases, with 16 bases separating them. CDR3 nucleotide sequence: TGTGCCAGCACTCAGGGCGGTGGGGTCTATGGCTACACCTTC. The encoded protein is CASTQGGGVYGYTF.

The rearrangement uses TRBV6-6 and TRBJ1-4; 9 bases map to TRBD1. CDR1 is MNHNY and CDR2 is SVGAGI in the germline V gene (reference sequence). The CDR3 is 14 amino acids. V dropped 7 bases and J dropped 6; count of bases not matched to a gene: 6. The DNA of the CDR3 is TGTGCCAGCACCCCGGGACAGGGTGATGAAAAACTGTTTTTT. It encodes CASTPGQGDEKLFF.

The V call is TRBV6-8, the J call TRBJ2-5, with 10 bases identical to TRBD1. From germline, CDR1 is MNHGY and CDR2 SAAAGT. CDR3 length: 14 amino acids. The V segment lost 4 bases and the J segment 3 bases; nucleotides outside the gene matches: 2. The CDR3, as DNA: TGTGCCAGCAGTTCTGGGACAGGGGAAGAGACCCAGTACTTC. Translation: CASSSGTGEETQYF.

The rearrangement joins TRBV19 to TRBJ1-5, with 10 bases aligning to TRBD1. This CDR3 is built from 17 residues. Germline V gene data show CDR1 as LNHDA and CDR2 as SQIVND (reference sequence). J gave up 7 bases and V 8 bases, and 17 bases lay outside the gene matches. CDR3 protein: CASAPGTGEGVRQPQHF. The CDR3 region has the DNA TGTGCCAGTGCCCCCGGGACAGGGGAGGGGGTTCGGCAGCCCCAGCATTTT.

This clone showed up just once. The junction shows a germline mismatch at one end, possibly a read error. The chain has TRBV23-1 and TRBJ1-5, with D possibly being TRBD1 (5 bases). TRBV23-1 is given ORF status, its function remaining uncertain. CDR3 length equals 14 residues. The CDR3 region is CARSRPGFNQPQHF. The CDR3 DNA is TGCGCCAGGAGTCGCCCAGGGTTCAATCAGCCCCAGCATTTT.

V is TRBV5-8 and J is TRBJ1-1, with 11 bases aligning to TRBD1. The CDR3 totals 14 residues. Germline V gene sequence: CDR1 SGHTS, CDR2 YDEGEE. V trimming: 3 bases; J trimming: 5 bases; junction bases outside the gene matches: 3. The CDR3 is CASSYRDRGTEAFF. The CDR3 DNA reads TGTGCCAGCAGCTATAGGGACAGGGGGACTGAAGCTTTCTTT.

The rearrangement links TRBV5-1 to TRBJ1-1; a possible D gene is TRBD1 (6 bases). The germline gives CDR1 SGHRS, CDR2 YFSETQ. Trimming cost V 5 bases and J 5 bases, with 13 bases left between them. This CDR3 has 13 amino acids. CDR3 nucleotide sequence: TGCGCCAGCAGAGAGGGGGACGAGACTGAAGCTTTCTTT. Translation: CASREGDETEAFF.

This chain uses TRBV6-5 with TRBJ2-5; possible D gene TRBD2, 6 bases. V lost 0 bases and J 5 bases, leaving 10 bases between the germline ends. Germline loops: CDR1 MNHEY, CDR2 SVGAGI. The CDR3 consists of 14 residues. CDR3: CASSYSSSAETQYF. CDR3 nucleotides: TGTGCCAGCAGTTACTCGTCTAGCGCGGAGACCCAGTACTTC.

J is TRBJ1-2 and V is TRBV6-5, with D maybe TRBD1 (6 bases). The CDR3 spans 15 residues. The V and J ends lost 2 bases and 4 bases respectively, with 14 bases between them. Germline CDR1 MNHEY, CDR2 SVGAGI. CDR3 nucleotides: TGTGCCAGCAGTTACAAGTCGACAGGTCTCTATGGCTACACCTTC. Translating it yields CASSYKSTGLYGYTF.

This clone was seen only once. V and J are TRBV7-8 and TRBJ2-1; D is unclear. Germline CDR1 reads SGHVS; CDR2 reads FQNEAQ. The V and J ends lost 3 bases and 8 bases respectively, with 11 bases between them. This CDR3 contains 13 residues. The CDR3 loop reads CASSFLMAHEQFF. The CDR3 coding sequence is TGTGCCAGCAGCTTCCTTATGGCCCATGAGCAGTTCTTC.

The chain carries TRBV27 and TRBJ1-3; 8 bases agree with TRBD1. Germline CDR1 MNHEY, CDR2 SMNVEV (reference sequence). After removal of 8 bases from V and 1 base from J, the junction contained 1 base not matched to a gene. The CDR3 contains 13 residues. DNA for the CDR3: TGTGCCAGCTGGACAGGGTCTGGAAACACCATATATTTT. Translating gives CASWTGSGNTIYF.

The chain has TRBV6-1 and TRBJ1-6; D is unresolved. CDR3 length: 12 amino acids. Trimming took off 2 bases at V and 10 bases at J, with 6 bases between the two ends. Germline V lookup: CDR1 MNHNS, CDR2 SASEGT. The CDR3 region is CASSETGSPLHF. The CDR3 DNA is TGTGCCAGCAGTGAAACGGGATCACCCCTCCACTTT.

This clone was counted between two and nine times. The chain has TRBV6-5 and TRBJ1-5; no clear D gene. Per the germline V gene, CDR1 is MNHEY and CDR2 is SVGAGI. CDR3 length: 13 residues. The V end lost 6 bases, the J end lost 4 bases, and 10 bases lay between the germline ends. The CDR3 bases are TGTGCCAGCAGACTGAGGGTAAATCAGCCCCAGCATTTT. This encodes CASRLRVNQPQHF.

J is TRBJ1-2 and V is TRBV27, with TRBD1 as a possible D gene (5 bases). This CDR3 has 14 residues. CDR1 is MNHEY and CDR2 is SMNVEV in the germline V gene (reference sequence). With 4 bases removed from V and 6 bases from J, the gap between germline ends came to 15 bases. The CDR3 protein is CASSSRGGMDGYTF. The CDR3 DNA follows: TGTGCCAGCAGTTCCCGCGGGGGTATGGATGGCTACACCTTC.

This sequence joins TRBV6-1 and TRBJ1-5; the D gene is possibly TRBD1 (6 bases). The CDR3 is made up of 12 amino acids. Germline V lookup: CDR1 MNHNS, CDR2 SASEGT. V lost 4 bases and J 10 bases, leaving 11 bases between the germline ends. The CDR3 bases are TGTGCCAGCAGTGCGGTAGGGGGACCCCAGCATTTT. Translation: CASSAVGGPQHF.

This CDR3 reads CASHRQGAGYTF. CDR3 coding DNA: TGTGCCAGCCACCGACAGGGTGCTGGCTACACCTTC. This chain uses TRBV14 with TRBJ1-2; 7 bases match TRBD1. V lost 8 bases to trimming and J lost 7 bases; unmatched junction nucleotides: 7. Germline CDR1 and CDR2: SGHDN and FVKESK. This CDR3 has 12 residues.